This T cell receptor (beta chain) was found in a study of identical twins. TCRdb used MiXCR to reprocess the 5' RACE reads, holding one entry per CDR3 protein. The repertoire includes roughly 230,000 distinct CDR3 sequences, about 8.3% of them detected once, and roughly 3% sits in the top ten. The data also belong to a second study, concerning yellow fever vaccine responses in identical twins.

Sequencing input: CD8+ T cells sorted from blood. This sequence was found in a woman between 18 and 30 years old in good health.

CDR3 nucleotides: TGTGCCAGCAGCCAAGTGGATAGCCGAGAGACCCAGTACTTC. It encodes CASSQVDSRETQYF. This chain joins TRBV3-1 and TRBJ2-5; D gene unclear. The CDR3 extends over 14 amino acids. The germline gives CDR1 LGHDT, CDR2 YNNKEL (reference sequence). Trimming shortened V by 1 base and J by 4 bases, and 10 bases separated the two germline ends.